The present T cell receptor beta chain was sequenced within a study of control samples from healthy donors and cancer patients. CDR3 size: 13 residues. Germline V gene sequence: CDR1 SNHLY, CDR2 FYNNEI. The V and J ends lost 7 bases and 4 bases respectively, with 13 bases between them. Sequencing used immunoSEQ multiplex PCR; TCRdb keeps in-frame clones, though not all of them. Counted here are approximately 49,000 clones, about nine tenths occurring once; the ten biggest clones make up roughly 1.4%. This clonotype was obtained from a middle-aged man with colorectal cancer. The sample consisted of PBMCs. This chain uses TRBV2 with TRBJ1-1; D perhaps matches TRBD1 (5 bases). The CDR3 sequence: CASILPGFTEAFF. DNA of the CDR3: TGTGCCAGCATTCTCCCAGGGTTCACTGAAGCTTTCTTT.